Each of the 23 T cell receptor beta chains below was sequenced from the same sample in a study of T-cell memory formation after mild COVID-19. MiXCR was run by TCRdb on the 5' RACE reads, yielding one entry per CDR3 protein. The sample consists of more than 400,000 distinct CDR3 sequences, roughly 20% of them appearing once. Specimen: PBMCs or a T cell subset sorted from them (not recorded which). The receptors shown here come from an adult woman who had mild COVID-19 (a few samples of this study predate the infection). Cell type and time point are not known.

This clonotype has a handful of counts. The rearrangement links TRBV3-1 to TRBJ2-7, with no clear D. Deletions cut 1 base from V and 4 bases from J, with 8 bases between. CDR1 LGHDT and CDR2 YNNKEL come from the germline V gene (reference sequence). The CDR3 spans 13 residues. CDR3 coding DNA: TGTGCCAGCAGCCAAGTCGATCCTTACGAGCAGTACTTC. Translating it yields CASSQVDPYEQYF.

This clonotype appeared many times. This rearrangement joins TRBV12-5 to TRBJ2-3; D could derive from TRBD1 or TRBD2 (6 bases each). The V gene's germline CDR1 is LGHNT and CDR2 FRNRAP. The CDR3 contains 15 residues. Trimming left V 1 base short and J 2 bases short, with 10 bases between. CDR3 in DNA: TGTGCTAGTGGTTTGGCGGGGGCCTACACAGATACGCAGTATTTT. Protein product: CASGLAGAYTDTQYF.

Only a few counts were recorded for this clonotype. The CDR3 DNA is TGCGCCAGCAGCCAAGGGTTGGGGGAGAAGGAAGCTTTCTTT. It codes for CASSQGLGEKEAFF. The genes are TRBV4-3 and TRBJ1-1, with D perhaps TRBD1 (5 bases). Germline-derived CDR1 and CDR2 are LGHNA and YSLEER. CDR3 length: 14 amino acids. V was pared by 1 base and J by 8 bases, with 14 bases between.

This clonotype turned up a few times. This chain connects TRBV6-5 to TRBJ2-1; D may match TRBD1 or TRBD2 (5 bases each). The CDR3 runs to 11 residues. CDR1 and CDR2 (germline): MNHEY, SVGAGI. V lost 7 bases and J 10 bases, leaving 11 bases between the germline ends. The CDR3 loop reads CASNGDGEQFF. The CDR3, as DNA: TGTGCCAGCAACGGGGACGGAGAGCAGTTCTTC.

At least ten counts were recorded for this clonotype. The rearrangement joins TRBV5-1 to TRBJ2-2; D perhaps matches TRBD1 (6 bases). This CDR3 is built from 15 residues. Germline V gene sequence: CDR1 SGHRS, CDR2 YFSETQ. Between the trimmed V and J ends, which lost 4 bases and 4 bases, there was a span of 14 bases. CDR3 coding DNA: TGCGCCAGCAGCATGGACAGCCGAACCACCGGGGAGCTGTTTTTT. It is translated as CASSMDSRTTGELFF. Combining the CDR3 with reference TRBV5-1 and TRBJ2-2 gives the whole variable domain KAGVTQTPRYLIKTRGQQVTLSCSPISGHRSVSWYQQTPGQGLQFLFEYFSETQRNKGNFPGRFSGRQFSNSRSEMNVSTLELGDSALYLCASSMDSRTTGELFFGEGSRLTVL.

This clonotype was recorded a few times. V is TRBV11-1 and J is TRBJ2-1; D gene ambiguous. Germline CDR1 SGHAT, CDR2 FQDESV (reference sequence). V gave up 4 bases and J gave up 0 bases, with 13 bases separating them. The CDR3 covers 16 residues. CDR3 DNA sequence: TGTGCCAGCAGCTCCCCGGTTGGGATCTCCTACAATGAGCAGTTCTTC. Amino acid sequence: CASSSPVGISYNEQFF.

This clonotype was counted between two and nine times. J is TRBJ2-1 and V is TRBV6-1; TRBD1 matches 10 bases. The CDR3 loop spans 13 amino acids. V trimming: 8 bases; J trimming: 4 bases; junction bases outside the gene matches: 2. CDR1 MNHNS and CDR2 SASEGT come from the germline V gene. The CDR3 protein is CASRDRGYNEQFF. The CDR3, as DNA: TGTGCCAGCCGGGACAGGGGATACAATGAGCAGTTCTTC.

This chain uses TRBV7-2 with TRBJ1-2, with D maybe TRBD1 (5 bases). CDR1 is SGHTA and CDR2 is FQGNSA in the germline V gene. Trimming removed 10 bases from V and 3 bases from J, with 18 bases in between. The CDR3 sequence is 14 residues long. This CDR3 reads CAIPHQQGHYGYTF. The DNA of the CDR3 is TGTGCCATTCCTCACCAGCAGGGCCACTATGGCTACACCTTC.

The CDR3 nucleotides read TGCAGTGCTAGAGCCCAAGCGGGGTGGGAAGATACGCAGTATTTT. Its protein product is CSARAQAGWEDTQYF. This chain joins TRBV20-1 and TRBJ2-3, with 7 bases aligning to TRBD2. CDR1 and CDR2 from the germline V gene are DFQATT and SNEGSKA (reference sequence). CDR3 length equals 15 residues. The ends lost 1 base at V and 5 bases at J; junction bases unmatched: 9.

This clonotype was seen a handful of times. The chain recombines TRBV19 with TRBJ1-2, with 7 bases matching TRBD1. Germline lookup yields CDR1 LNHDA and CDR2 SQIVND (reference sequence). CDR3 length: 14 residues. Trimming took 5 bases from V and 4 from J; bases not matched to a gene: 7. CDR3 bases: TGTGCCAGTAGTCCCAACAGGGGTACCTATGGCTACACCTTC. This encodes CASSPNRGTYGYTF.

This clonotype has a handful of counts. The chain combines TRBV29-1 with TRBJ2-3; TRBD2 aligns across 11 bases. CDR3 length equals 17 residues. The V gene end was trimmed by 7 bases and the J gene end by 4 bases; junction bases not matched to a gene: 16. Germline lookup yields CDR1 SQVTM and CDR2 ANQGSEA. The CDR3 here is CSAGHNPLAGEPDTQYF. DNA for the CDR3: TGCAGCGCCGGACATAACCCACTAGCGGGAGAGCCAGATACGCAGTATTTT.

V is TRBV7-3 and J is TRBJ2-1, with a possible D match to TRBD1 (6 bases). V dropped 5 bases and J dropped 4 bases, with 15 bases sitting between them. This CDR3 has 15 amino acids. CDR1 is SGHTA, CDR2 FQGTGA, per germline. The CDR3 nucleotides read TGTGCCAGCAGCCGGACGTGGGGGCAATACAATGAGCAGTTCTTC. This gives the protein CASSRTWGQYNEQFF.

The J gene is TRBJ2-1, the V gene TRBV9, with D unclear. CDR3 length equals 14 residues. The germline V gene has CDR1 SGDLS and CDR2 YYNGEE. The V and J ends lost 0 bases and 7 bases respectively, with 11 bases between them. The DNA for the CDR3 is TGTGCCAGCAGCGTAGGGGCCCCCTGGAATGAGCAGTTCTTC. This sequence encodes CASSVGAPWNEQFF.

This clonotype has just a few counts. J is TRBJ2-1 and V is TRBV12-3 or TRBV12-4, with 7 bases lining up with TRBD2. The ends lost 4 bases at V and 9 bases at J; junction bases unmatched: 18. This CDR3 comprises 17 residues. The DNA for the CDR3 is TGTGCCAGCAGTTACTTTGCCCCAAGCGGGGCAGTAAGTGAGCAGTTCTTC. It yields the protein CASSYFAPSGAVSEQFF.

V and J are TRBV20-1 and TRBJ2-7, with 9 nucleotides matching TRBD1. CDR1 DFQATT and CDR2 SNEGSKA come from the germline V gene (reference sequence). The CDR3 sequence is 18 residues long. Trimming took 0 bases from V and 2 from J; bases not matched to a gene: 14. CDR3 residues: CSARDGADRGIMPYEQYF. DNA for the CDR3: TGCAGTGCTAGAGATGGGGCTGACAGGGGGATTATGCCCTACGAGCAGTACTTC.

This clonotype has a handful of counts. The chain uses TRBV3-1 and TRBJ2-7; 10 nucleotides line up with TRBD2. The CDR3 consists of 18 residues. Losses at the gene ends were 0 bases for V and 6 bases for J; bases not matched to a gene: 14. CDR1 LGHDT and CDR2 YNNKEL come from the germline V gene (reference sequence). The CDR3 loop is CASSQDTTASGRGGEQYF. CDR3 in DNA: TGTGCCAGCAGCCAAGATACGACGGCTAGCGGGAGAGGGGGCGAGCAGTACTTC.

The chain is built from TRBV6-5 and TRBJ1-1; D not resolved. Germline V gene sequence: CDR1 MNHEY, CDR2 SVGAGI. V lost 2 bases and J lost 0, with 10 bases in between. This CDR3 is 15 amino acids long. The CDR3 coding sequence is TGTGCCAGCAGTTACCAGTTGAATATGAACACTGAAGCTTTCTTT. Its protein is CASSYQLNMNTEAFF.

This clonotype was seen only a few times. The rearrangement uses TRBV7-2 and TRBJ1-5, with TRBD1 matching over 7 bases. CDR1 and CDR2 from the germline V gene are SGHTA and FQGNSA. Trimming took 4 bases from V and 9 from J; bases not matched to a gene: 12. The CDR3 length is 15 residues. The CDR3 loop is CASSSLMTGQGPQHF. In nucleotides, the CDR3 is TGTGCCAGCAGCTCGCTAATGACAGGGCAAGGGCCCCAGCATTTT.

This sequence joins TRBV20-1 and TRBJ2-5; 11 bases match TRBD2. V shed 3 bases and J 5 bases; nucleotides not matched to a gene: 5. Germline-derived CDR1 and CDR2 are DFQATT and SNEGSKA (reference sequence). The CDR3 runs 14 residues. Here the CDR3 reads CSARTSGTGETQYF. Here the CDR3 DNA reads TGCAGTGCTAGGACTAGCGGGACTGGGGAGACCCAGTACTTC.

This clonotype was found a few times. The chain uses TRBV20-1 and TRBJ2-5, with no clear D. Trimming left V 5 bases short and J 1 base short, with 8 bases between. The CDR3 runs to 12 residues. Germline loops: CDR1 DFQATT, CDR2 SNEGSKA (reference sequence). The CDR3 here is CSAPTLQETQYF. In nucleotides, the CDR3 is TGCAGTGCTCCCACCCTCCAAGAGACCCAGTACTTC.

This clonotype was seen more than once but under ten times. CDR3 bases: TGTGCCAGCAGCTCCCCTGGGGGGGAATGGGGCACAGATACGCAGTATTTT. It translates to CASSSPGGEWGTDTQYF. The rearrangement uses TRBV7-8 and TRBJ2-3, with TRBD2 matching over 7 bases. This CDR3 has 17 amino acids. V dropped 4 bases and J dropped 1; count of bases not matched to a gene: 11. Germline CDR1 and CDR2: SGHVS and FQNEAQ.

This clonotype has a handful of counts. CDR3 in amino acids: CSARPDRGGLNEQFF. CDR3 bases: TGCAGTGCTAGACCTGACAGGGGCGGGTTGAATGAGCAGTTCTTC. This chain connects TRBV20-1 to TRBJ2-1; 8 nucleotides line up with TRBD1. CDR3 size: 15 residues. Germline trimming cut 2 bases from V and 7 bases from J; bases unmatched to any gene: 10. Germline V gene data show CDR1 as DFQATT and CDR2 as SNEGSKA (reference sequence).

This clonotype appeared a few times. This chain joins TRBV6-2 or TRBV6-3 and TRBJ2-7; D may match TRBD1 or TRBD2 (5 bases each). The CDR3 spans 15 residues. Between the trimmed V and J ends, which lost 6 bases and 4 bases, there was a span of 19 bases. Germline loops: CDR1 MNHEY, CDR2 SVGEGT. The CDR3 spells CASRRTSYREYEQYF. The DNA of the CDR3 is TGTGCCAGCAGACGGACAAGTTATCGGGAATACGAGCAGTACTTC.